The TCR beta chain under discussion was sequenced for a study of PD-L1 blockade in urothelial cancer. Profiled with immunoSEQ multiplex PCR; TCRdb holds only in-frame clones, not every one. The repertoire holds some 48,000 clones, with around 80% as singletons. This sample's time point: peripheral blood 6 weeks after treatment start. Trimming pared 3 bases from V and 3 bases from J, leaving 11 bases between. Germline CDR1 and CDR2: KGHSH and LQKENI. The CDR3 totals 14 residues. The rearrangement joins TRBV18 to TRBJ1-1; tentative D call: TRBD1 (5 bases). Sample: PBMCs, taken around atezolizumab (anti-PD-L1) treatment. The clonotype comes from a man aged 70 or older with urothelial cancer. The CDR3 sequence: CASSPRGGDTEAFF. The DNA of the CDR3 is TGTGCCAGCTCACCTAGGGGAGGGGACACTGAAGCTTTCTTT.